The clone carrying this T cell receptor (beta chain) was observed a single time. TCRdb's copy holds only in-frame clones and misses some; the assay was immunoSEQ multiplex PCR. The sample has 90,000 to 100,000 clones, approximately 90% seen once. This entry is derived from a study of T cell responses to AZD1222 COVID-19 vaccine. The CDR3 runs 16 residues. With 5 bases clipped from V and 3 bases from J, the junction kept 5 bases outside the gene matches. The germline CDR1 and CDR2 sequences are SNHLY and FYNNEI. The source material was peripheral blood, sampled on day 0 of AZD1222 vaccination. The rearrangement joins TRBV2 to TRBJ2-1; 12 nucleotides match TRBD2. This sequence originates from an adult in good health. DNA for the CDR3: TGTGCCAGCAGTCCGACTAGCGGGAGTCTCTACAATGAGCAGTTCTTC. This translates into CASSPTSGSLYNEQFF.